A selection of T cell receptor beta chains follows, all from one sample in a study of OX40 agonist ivuxolimab in advanced cancers. Produced via immunoSEQ multiplex PCR; TCRdb's table is partial and in-frame only. The sample carries 65,000 to 75,000 clones, roughly 88% recorded once. The sequencing used CD4+ or CD8+ T cells sorted from blood, collected in a trial of the OX40 agonist ivuxolimab. The receptors here all came from an adult with an advanced solid tumor such as melanoma, head and neck, liver or kidney cancer. Each CDR3 is given without its conserved first and last residue. The order of the fields is V gene, CDR3 protein.

TRBV28 | ASSISRGRGYGYT
TRBV10-3 | AISESYLSSYEQY
TRBV19 | ASSPSAHRGGYNEQF
TRBV4-1 | ASSQGRGRQDNSPLH
TRBV28 | ASSLLGNDQPQH
TRBV5-1 | ASSLSGQNSPLH
TRBV5-1 | ASSSQNQGNGYT
TRBV18 | ASSQQTLRDEQF
TRBV19 | ASKMRGTGDNEQF
TRBV28 | ASSLRAVRLNEQF
TRBV15 | ATSRDRIAYRETQY
TRBV4-2 | ASSQGSDTIY
TRBV28 | ASSWRTGNTGELF
TRBV5-1 | ASSLAFNEKLF
TRBV19 | ASSIVGSGRSIAYEQY
TRBV5-4 | ASSFGGRVSGNTIY
TRBV7-3 | ASSLGLGVGEQF
TRBV5-6 | ASSHLAGGKSSTDTQY
TRBV5-8 | ASSLVGGPNTEAF
TRBV7-2 | ASSFYRNTGELF
TRBV28 | ASSLPGTGEETQY
TRBV4-2 | ASSQDPRITGELF
TRBV5-1 | ASSPEQGARITEAF
TRBV4-3 | ASSQDHRTGYIYEQY
TRBV29-1 | SFRQGNSPLYNEQF
TRBV15 | ATSRGNTEAF
TRBV9 | ASSVGSNYGYT
TRBV27 | ASGLLATGELF
TRBV28 | ASSPPGRQGSTEAF
TRBV5-1 | ASSPLVGSGSATDTQY
TRBV6-5 | ASTKLQGLSGYT
TRBV18 | ASSRGEEQPQH
TRBV27 | ASSFLGLAGETQEQY
TRBV5-4 | ASSLAVIAGGINEQF
TRBV7-2 | ASSLVSDVWDTQY
TRBV5-4 | ASSLGGGRNTEAF